These 26 T cell receptor beta chains were all obtained from the same sample, sequenced in a study of response to subunit inactivated influenza vaccine (dated by TCRdb to 2016 to 2019). Receptor amplification or capture employed RT-PCR. The instrument given in TCRdb is Illumina HiSeq 2500. TCRdb's own reprocessing of the public reads used fastp at Q25 and MiXCR and kept productive beta chains. For every CDR3 protein sequence, its rows merge into one entry that carries the most common genes and DNA. Here the sample has 530,000 or so distinct CDR3 sequences; around 13% occur a single time. Jointly, the top ten make up roughly 10% of the sample. Material: PBMCs from blood, obtained roughly 12 days after vaccination. The receptors derive from a man aged 45 to 65 who received an inactivated influenza vaccine. Donor details come from another sample of the same person, matched by shared clones.

The chain recombines TRBV7-9 with TRBJ1-2, with TRBD1 matching over 8 bases. The ends lost 1 base at V and 7 bases at J; junction bases unmatched: 8. The CDR3 extends over 15 amino acids. The germline gives CDR1 SEHNR, CDR2 FQNEAQ (reference sequence). The CDR3 loop is CASSLGGTGTGGYTF. In nucleotides, the CDR3 is TGTGCCAGCAGCTTAGGCGGGACCGGGACAGGTGGCTACACCTTC.

This clonotype was observed once. The CDR3 region is CASSRSPTGEAAQYF. The DNA for the CDR3 is TGCGCCAGCAGCCGGAGCCCGACAGGGGAGGCGGCCCAGTACTTC. J is TRBJ2-5 and V is TRBV4-1; 8 nucleotides align to TRBD1. This CDR3 contains 15 residues. Trimming took 4 bases from V and 9 from J; bases not matched to a gene: 13. Per germline, CDR1 MGHRA and CDR2 YSYEKL.

This clonotype was seen a few times. The rearrangement joins TRBV20-1 to TRBJ2-5; D possibly corresponds to TRBD1 (5 bases). The V end was cut by 1 base, the J end by 1 base, with 7 bases between. The V gene's germline CDR1 is DFQATT and CDR2 SNEGSKA (reference sequence). This CDR3 region has 13 residues. The chain's CDR3 is CSARGQFQETQYF. The CDR3 DNA reads TGCAGTGCTAGAGGACAGTTCCAAGAGACCCAGTACTTC.

This clonotype was seen a handful of times. The rearrangement joins TRBV20-1 to TRBJ1-5; no reliable D call. Germline CDR1 DFQATT, CDR2 SNEGSKA (reference sequence). The CDR3 has 16 amino acids. Trimming shortened V by 3 bases and J by 0 bases, and 15 bases separated the two germline ends. The CDR3 DNA is TGCAGTGCTAGTCGGCCCGGGCTATATAGCAATCAGCCCCAGCATTTT. This gives the protein CSASRPGLYSNQPQHF.

The chain recombines TRBV6-4 with TRBJ2-1, with D maybe TRBD1 (6 bases). V lost 6 bases to trimming and J lost 2 bases, with 14 bases between them. Germline CDR1 reads MRHNA; CDR2 reads SNTAGT. The CDR3 loop spans 15 amino acids. CDR3 sequence: CASSKGEGAYNEQFF. In DNA form, the CDR3 reads TGTGCCAGCAGCAAGGGGGAAGGGGCCTACAATGAGCAGTTCTTC.

The rearrangement joins TRBV20-1 to TRBJ2-1; 8 nucleotides agree with TRBD2. From germline, CDR1 is DFQATT and CDR2 SNEGSKA (reference sequence). CDR3 size: 18 residues. Unmatched junction bases numbered 15, after V lost 3 bases and J lost 2 bases. CDR3 DNA sequence: TGCAGTGCTAGGCTCCCGGTTGGGTTGCGGGAGGCCTACAATGAGCAGTTCTTC. This sequence encodes CSARLPVGLREAYNEQFF.

The V and J genes are TRBV6-5 and TRBJ2-4; D is perhaps TRBD1 or TRBD2 (5 bases each). From germline, CDR1 is MNHEY and CDR2 SVGAGI. The V gene lost 3 bases and the J gene lost 9 bases, with 18 bases spanning the gap. This CDR3 is 15 amino acids long. Written as DNA, the CDR3 is TGTGCCAGCAGTTATGGGGCCATCCTGGCGGGCATTCAGTACTTC. Translation gives CASSYGAILAGIQYF.

V is TRBV11-2 and J is TRBJ2-3; TRBD1 aligns across 8 bases. Germline assignment: CDR1 SGHAT and CDR2 FQNNGV. J gave up 5 bases and V 0 bases, and 13 bases lay outside the gene matches. This CDR3 spans 18 amino acids. CDR3 residues: CASSLDIKASGGRDTQYF. Here the CDR3 DNA reads TGTGCCAGCAGCTTAGATATAAAGGCGTCAGGGGGCAGAGATACGCAGTATTTT.

J is TRBJ2-1 and V is TRBV7-9, with 8 bases matching TRBD2. Germline V lookup: CDR1 SEHNR, CDR2 FQNEAQ (reference sequence). The length of the CDR3 is 15 residues. J gave up 4 bases and V 6 bases, and 8 bases lay outside the gene matches. CDR3: CASRPLAGFYNEQFF. DNA of the CDR3: TGTGCCAGCAGACCCTTAGCGGGGTTTTACAATGAGCAGTTCTTC.

There are a few counts of this clonotype. The V and J genes are TRBV18 and TRBJ1-3, with D tentatively TRBD1 (5 bases). The germline V gene encodes CDR1 KGHSH and CDR2 LQKENI. Trimming took 0 bases from V and 0 from J, leaving 12 bases between them. The CDR3 is 17 residues long. The CDR3 DNA sequence: TGTGCCAGCTCACCACCGGAGGGGACGAGCTCTGGAAACACCATATATTTT. As protein: CASSPPEGTSSGNTIYF. The variable domain in full, with the rest retrieved from reference TRBV18 and TRBJ1-3, is NAGVMQNPRHLVRRRGQEARLRCSPMKGHSHVYWYRQLPEEGLKFMVYLQKENIIDESGMPKERFSAEFPKEGPSILRIQQVVRGDSAAYFCASSPPEGTSSGNTIYFGEGSWLTVV.

The CDR3 spells CSAREETLLNQPQHF. The CDR3 DNA follows: TGCAGTGCTAGGGAAGAGACACTACTAAATCAGCCCCAGCATTTT. The V gene is TRBV20-1, the J gene TRBJ1-5; the D is unclear. The CDR3 loop spans 15 amino acids. Per the germline V gene, CDR1 is DFQATT and CDR2 is SNEGSKA (reference sequence). V lost 3 bases, J lost 4 bases, and 16 bases lay in between.

This clonotype has a count of ten or more. CDR3 amino acids: CASTQGGFNYGYTF. DNA for the CDR3: TGTGCCAGCACCCAGGGGGGATTTAACTATGGCTACACCTTC. This sequence joins TRBV5-8 and TRBJ1-2, with 7 nucleotides matching TRBD1. V lost 6 bases to trimming and J lost 1 base; unmatched junction nucleotides: 6. Per the germline V gene, CDR1 is SGHTS and CDR2 is YDEGEE. The CDR3 is 14 amino acids.

This sequence joins TRBV7-2 and TRBJ2-7; possibly TRBD1 for D (6 bases). The V gene's germline CDR1 is SGHTA and CDR2 FQGNSA. The CDR3 loop spans 15 amino acids. Trimming stripped 5 bases from V and 2 bases from J, with 16 bases between. CDR3 amino acids: CASSTYTGSTYEQYF. The CDR3 nucleotides are TGTGCCAGCAGCACCTACACAGGGAGCACCTACGAGCAGTACTTC. The whole variable domain, remainder taken from reference TRBV7-2 and TRBJ2-7, is GAGVSQSPSNKVTEKGKDVELRCDPISGHTALYWYRQSLGQGLEFLIYFQGNSAPDKSGLPSDRFSAERTGGSVSTLTIQRTQQEDSAVYLCASSTYTGSTYEQYFGPGTRLTVT.

This clonotype was observed a few times. The J gene is TRBJ2-5, the V gene TRBV15, with TRBD1 matching 9 bases. Germline V gene sequence: CDR1 LNHNV, CDR2 YYDKDF (reference sequence). Trimming at V came to 0 bases and at J to 3 bases, leaving 5 bases not matched to a gene. The CDR3 covers 16 residues. Written as DNA, the CDR3 is TGTGCCACCAGCAGAGACTCCCGGGACAGGGAAGAGACCCAGTACTTC. This translates into CATSRDSRDREETQYF.

The chain couples TRBV3-1 to TRBJ2-7; 7 nucleotides line up with TRBD2. With 4 bases clipped from V and 1 base from J, the junction kept 10 bases outside the gene matches. Germline V CDR1 and CDR2: LGHDT, YNNKEL (reference sequence). This CDR3 is 16 amino acids long. CDR3 in amino acids: CASSPKRLGLSYEQYF. CDR3 in DNA: TGTGCCAGCAGCCCGAAGAGACTGGGACTATCCTACGAGCAGTACTTC.

This clonotype was counted only a few times. This chain uses TRBV20-1 with TRBJ2-1; 14 nucleotides align to TRBD2. V lost 1 base to trimming and J lost 4 bases; unmatched junction nucleotides: 6. The CDR3 is made up of 17 amino acids. The germline V gene encodes CDR1 DFQATT and CDR2 SNEGSKA (reference sequence). DNA for the CDR3: TGCAGTGCTAGAGCCGGGACTAGCGGGAGTCGGTACAATGAGCAGTTCTTC. It translates to CSARAGTSGSRYNEQFF.

The chain combines TRBV7-9 with TRBJ1-2; no clear D. The V gene lost 3 bases and the J gene lost 0 bases, with 8 bases spanning the gap. The CDR3 covers 14 residues. Germline values: CDR1 SEHNR, CDR2 FQNEAQ (reference sequence). The chain's CDR3 is CASSLEKANYGYTF. The CDR3 region has the DNA TGTGCCAGCAGCTTGGAAAAAGCTAACTATGGCTACACCTTC.

V usage is TRBV7-2 and J usage is TRBJ2-2, with 10 bases that match TRBD1. Germline V lookup: CDR1 SGHTA, CDR2 FQGNSA. Losses at the gene ends were 5 bases for V and 6 bases for J; bases not matched to a gene: 6. The CDR3 consists of 15 residues. CDR3 nucleotides: TGTGCCAGCAGCAGGCCGGGACAGGGGTCCGGGGAGCTGTTTTTT. It codes for CASSRPGQGSGELFF.

The chain links TRBV6-1 to TRBJ2-1; TRBD2 matches at 11 bases. The CDR3 sequence is 14 residues long. Per the germline V gene, CDR1 is MNHNS and CDR2 is SASEGT. With V trimmed by 5 bases and J by 9 bases, 6 bases remained unmatched. CDR3 in amino acids: CASSTNSGRGEQFF. The CDR3 DNA is TGTGCCAGCAGTACCAATAGCGGGAGGGGTGAGCAGTTCTTC.

A few counts support this clonotype. The chain joins TRBV2 to TRBJ1-4, with D unresolved. Trimming pared 5 bases from V and 8 bases from J, leaving 3 bases between. Germline V gene data show CDR1 as SNHLY and CDR2 as FYNNEI. The CDR3 loop spans 10 amino acids. CDR3 bases: TGTGCCAGCAGTAGGGAAAAACTGTTTTTT. Its protein product is CASSREKLFF.

V gene TRBV7-2 combines with J gene TRBJ1-2, with D hard to call. The ends were cut back, 6 bases at V and 8 bases at J, with 13 bases in the middle. The CDR3 sequence is 12 residues long. From germline, CDR1 is SGHTA and CDR2 FQGNSA. The CDR3 nucleotides are TGTGCCAGCAGATTACTTGCAGGCGGCTACACCTTC. Translation gives CASRLLAGGYTF.

The chain combines TRBV7-2 with TRBJ2-7; D may match TRBD1 or TRBD2 (5 bases each). Germline V CDR1 and CDR2: SGHTA, FQGNSA. The CDR3 is 14 amino acids. Trimming removed 6 bases at V and 1 base at J, with 13 bases between. The CDR3 nucleotides read TGTGCCAGCAGAACGGGACCGTCTTCCTACGAGCAGTACTTC. Its translation is CASRTGPSSYEQYF. Together with reference TRBV7-2 and TRBJ2-7, the CDR3 gives the full variable domain: GAGVSQSPSNKVTEKGKDVELRCDPISGHTALYWYRQSLGQGLEFLIYFQGNSAPDKSGLPSDRFSAERTGGSVSTLTIQRTQQEDSAVYLCASRTGPSSYEQYFGPGTRLTVT.

The chain employs TRBV6-5 and TRBJ2-3; 11 bases match TRBD2. V shed 2 bases and J 4 bases; nucleotides not matched to a gene: 2. The CDR3 sequence is 15 residues long. Germline V lookup: CDR1 MNHEY, CDR2 SVGAGI. The CDR3: CASSYRLAGPDTQYF. DNA for the CDR3: TGTGCCAGCAGTTACCGACTAGCGGGGCCAGATACGCAGTATTTT.

The table lists this clonotype with a few counts. The V gene is TRBV12-3 or TRBV12-4, the J gene TRBJ1-5; 7 nucleotides align to TRBD1. There are 13 residues in the CDR3. After removal of 6 bases from V and 8 bases from J, the junction contained 7 bases not matched to a gene. As DNA, the CDR3 is TGTGCCAGCAGAGCCGACAGGGCAGAGCCCCAGCATTTT. Its translation: CASRADRAEPQHF.

In nucleotides, the CDR3 is TGTGCCAGCAGCCGGCGGGACACAGAAGAGACCCAGTACTTC. The encoded protein is CASSRRDTEETQYF. V is TRBV5-4 and J is TRBJ2-5; D assignment may be TRBD1 or TRBD2 (6 bases each). The CDR3 spans 14 residues. V lost 4 bases to trimming and J lost 3 bases, with 13 bases between them. Germline-derived CDR1 and CDR2 are SGHNT and YYREEE (reference sequence).

In this sample, this clonotype turned up a few times. V is TRBV6-1 and J is TRBJ2-2; 8 nucleotides match TRBD2. From germline, CDR1 is MNHNS and CDR2 SASEGT. Unmatched junction bases numbered 10, after V lost 7 bases and J lost 6 bases. This CDR3 has 15 amino acids. This CDR3 reads CASILGAGVPGELFF. The CDR3 region has the DNA TGTGCCAGCATATTAGGAGCGGGAGTCCCCGGGGAGCTGTTTTTT.